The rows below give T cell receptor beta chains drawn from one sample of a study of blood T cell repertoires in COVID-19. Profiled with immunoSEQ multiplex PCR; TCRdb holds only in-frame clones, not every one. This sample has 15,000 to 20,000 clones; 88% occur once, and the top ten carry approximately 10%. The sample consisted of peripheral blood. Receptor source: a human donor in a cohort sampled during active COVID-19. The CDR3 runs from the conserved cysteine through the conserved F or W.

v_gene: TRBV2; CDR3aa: CASSRRVPSEQYF
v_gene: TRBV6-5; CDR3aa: CASSPGDNTEAFF
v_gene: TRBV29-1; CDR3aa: CSVIPGLAQETQYF
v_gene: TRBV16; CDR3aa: CASSQSTVYNEQFF
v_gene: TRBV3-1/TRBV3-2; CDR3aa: CATRGVTDTQYF
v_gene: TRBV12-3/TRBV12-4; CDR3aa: CASSDTGNYGYTF
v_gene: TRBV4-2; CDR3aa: CASSPVGGGTDTQYF
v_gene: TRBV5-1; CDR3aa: CASSVGQRSTGELFF
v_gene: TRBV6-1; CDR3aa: CASSERVVATGGYGYTF
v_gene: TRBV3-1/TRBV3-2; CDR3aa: CASSRDIYGYTF
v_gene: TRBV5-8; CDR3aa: CASSLVSGFMVTGELFF
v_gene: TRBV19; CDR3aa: CASSIGTGGTDTQYF
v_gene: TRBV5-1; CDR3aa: CASSLLSDQETQYF
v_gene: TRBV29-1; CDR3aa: CSVEDGDNYGYTF
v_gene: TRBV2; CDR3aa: CASSATYEQYF
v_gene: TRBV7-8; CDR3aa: CASSFLTANSYNEQFF
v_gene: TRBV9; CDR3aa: CASSVIGGNEQFF
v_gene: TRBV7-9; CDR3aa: CASSGTGSTDTQYF
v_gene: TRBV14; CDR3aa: CASSQFRGFQETQYF
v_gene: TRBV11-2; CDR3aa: CASSYTEGEQYF
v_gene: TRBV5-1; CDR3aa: CASSSDGQGGELFF
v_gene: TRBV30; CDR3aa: CAWRTGGAGEAFF
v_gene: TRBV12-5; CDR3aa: CASGLPNNNSPLHF
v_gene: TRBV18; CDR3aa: CASSPSAGRRAETQYF
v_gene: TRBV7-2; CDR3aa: CASSLRGGGNSYEQYF
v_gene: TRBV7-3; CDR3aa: CASSIQGPGYEQYF
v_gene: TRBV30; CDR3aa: CAHRRASKDTQYF
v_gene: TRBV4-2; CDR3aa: CASSQTGSTDTQYF
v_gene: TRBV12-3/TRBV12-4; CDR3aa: CASRRVPFTEAFF
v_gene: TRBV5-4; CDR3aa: CASSLKVPGTSGRSWFF
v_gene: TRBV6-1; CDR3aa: CASSELAGGPQETQYF
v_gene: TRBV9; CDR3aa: CASTRRGGSTEAFF
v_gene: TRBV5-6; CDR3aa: CASSKEYEQYF
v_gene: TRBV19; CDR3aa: CASSVGTGRRGNDGYTF
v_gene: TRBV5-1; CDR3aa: CASSLVALHQRGKNEKLFF
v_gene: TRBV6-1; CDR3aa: CASSEGGRGEKLFF
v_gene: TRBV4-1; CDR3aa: CASSQPTRRKGNTIYF
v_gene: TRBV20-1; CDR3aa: CSASSWSNTEAFF
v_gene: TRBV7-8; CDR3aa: CASSFTVTNEKLFF
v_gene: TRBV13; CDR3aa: CASSPTGGREKLFF
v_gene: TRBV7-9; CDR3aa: CASSDEIIGGLANEKLFF
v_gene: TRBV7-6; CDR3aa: CASSLGGTGYSNYGYTF
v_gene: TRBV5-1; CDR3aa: CASSLRGQGPGELFF
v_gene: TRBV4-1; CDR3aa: CASSSSGDRDTQYF
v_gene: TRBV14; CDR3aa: CASIRQGNSPLHF
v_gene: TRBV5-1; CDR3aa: CASSLDGAHEQYF
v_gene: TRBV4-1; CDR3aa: CASSPLGQGNAGELFF
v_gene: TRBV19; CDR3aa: CASSITGGITGELFF
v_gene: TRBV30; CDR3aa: CAWSPASVANEQFF
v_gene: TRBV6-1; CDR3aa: CASSEARERPFGYTF
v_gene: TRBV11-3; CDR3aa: CASSLSHTDTQYF
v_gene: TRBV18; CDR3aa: CASSPLLEQRPGNTIYF
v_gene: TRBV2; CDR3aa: CASNEEMTGELFF
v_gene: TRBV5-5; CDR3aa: CASSLVPAGPASPLHF
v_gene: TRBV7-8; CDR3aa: CASSLDLSGRRLNYGYTF